Here is one TCR beta chain with its context. Clones were read by immunoSEQ multiplex PCR, and TCRdb kept only the in-frame ones, dropping some. The sample records fewer than 80,000 clones, roughly 85% being singletons. This entry belongs to a study of blood T cell repertoires in COVID-19. The trim removed 6 bases at V and 3 bases at J, leaving 12 bases unmatched. The germline V gene encodes CDR1 MGHRA and CDR2 YSYEKL. There are 17 residues in the CDR3. The sequence was obtained from a man aged 30-40 years with acute or convalescent COVID-19. The sample was peripheral blood. The V call is TRBV4-1, the J call TRBJ1-4, with TRBD1 matching over 8 bases. The CDR3 loop reads CASRAVGQAPSNEKLFF. As DNA, the CDR3 is TGCGCCAGCAGAGCTGTGGGACAGGCACCATCTAATGAAAAACTGTTTTTT.